A selection of T cell receptor beta chains follows, all from one sample in a study of blood T cell repertoires in COVID-19. Clones were sequenced by immunoSEQ multiplex PCR, and TCRdb holds only the in-frame ones, with some missing. This repertoire shows fewer than 300,000 clones, roughly 84% found once; its top ten account for over 8.5%. Material for sequencing was peripheral blood. The receptors were gathered from a human donor in a cohort sampled during active COVID-19. CDR3s leave out the opening cysteine and the closing phenylalanine or tryptophan. Fields, in order: CDR3 protein, V gene.

CDR3 protein: ASSTPRQAKRGYT; V gene: TRBV19
CDR3 protein: ASSLWGRTDANEKLF; V gene: TRBV28
CDR3 protein: ASSQDPLLAYEQY; V gene: TRBV4-3
CDR3 protein: AWTLEIQGFDGYT; V gene: TRBV30
CDR3 protein: ASSQDGAVTGYETQY; V gene: TRBV4-1
CDR3 protein: ANRGNGYSYEQY; V gene: TRBV10-1
CDR3 protein: ASNLPGQEGETQY; V gene: TRBV5-1
CDR3 protein: ASSFDHSGTSGASYNEQF; V gene: TRBV5-1
CDR3 protein: ASRSPGNTIY; V gene: TRBV27
CDR3 protein: ASRATGLAHSEQF; V gene: TRBV6-5
CDR3 protein: ATWTGRAELGNEQF; V gene: TRBV10-3
CDR3 protein: ASSQRTGLLETQY; V gene: TRBV19
CDR3 protein: ASSLWAGQGVNEQF; V gene: TRBV27
CDR3 protein: ASSFGTPRTALHYGYT; V gene: TRBV7-6
CDR3 protein: SAGTSGSSYNEQF; V gene: TRBV29-1
CDR3 protein: ASRETSGRMF; V gene: TRBV2
CDR3 protein: ASSLGGIGTEAF; V gene: TRBV28
CDR3 protein: SVDTEPNYGYT; V gene: TRBV29-1
CDR3 protein: AWSTSGQPSSLLAGANYEQY; V gene: TRBV30
CDR3 protein: ASSDGGGSTKTQY; V gene: TRBV2
CDR3 protein: ASSLTGSSGNTIY; V gene: TRBV5-8
CDR3 protein: ASSKVLGTSGANTGELF; V gene: TRBV11-2
CDR3 protein: ASSDPGSNGANVLT; V gene: TRBV25-1
CDR3 protein: ASSGGALDQETQY; V gene: TRBV5-1
CDR3 protein: ASSLGHSPHEQY; V gene: TRBV5-4
CDR3 protein: ASSQSGVSAGDTQY; V gene: TRBV4-2
CDR3 protein: ASSLTYREGDYEQY; V gene: TRBV5-6
CDR3 protein: ASSGRDRYNEQF; V gene: TRBV25-1
CDR3 protein: ASSVRLAGNTDTQY; V gene: TRBV7-2
CDR3 protein: ASAYWDTPDQETQY; V gene: TRBV5-1
CDR3 protein: ASTQRGTGFSTNEKLF; V gene: TRBV19
CDR3 protein: AIRTEDTEAF; V gene: TRBV10-3
CDR3 protein: ASSLTGTGINEQY; V gene: TRBV7-2
CDR3 protein: ASTRGGLGETQY; V gene: TRBV27
CDR3 protein: ASSREFRSPLH; V gene: TRBV2
CDR3 protein: ASSYGHSGRGEKLF; V gene: TRBV5-6
CDR3 protein: ASSGDGGGTEAF; V gene: TRBV2
CDR3 protein: ASSLGQGNEKLF; V gene: TRBV11-2
CDR3 protein: ASSRFRGGSYEQY; V gene: TRBV3-1/TRBV3-2
CDR3 protein: ASSLKHAEAF; V gene: TRBV10-2
CDR3 protein: ASSSGGQETQY; V gene: TRBV5-4
CDR3 protein: ASSMWESDTQY; V gene: TRBV19
CDR3 protein: ASSPGDWNDARRSEQY; V gene: TRBV11-2
CDR3 protein: ASSVGGLAGRTDTQY; V gene: TRBV9
CDR3 protein: ASSPPTSGSHNEQY; V gene: TRBV13
CDR3 protein: ASSGDRAGSGSNIQY; V gene: TRBV9
CDR3 protein: ASSPGASGTYEQY; V gene: TRBV4-1
CDR3 protein: ASSWGLEVYTGELF; V gene: TRBV5-6
CDR3 protein: ASSASGVSTDTQY; V gene: TRBV2
CDR3 protein: ASSARFNTEAF; V gene: TRBV10-1
CDR3 protein: ASSPDPPSGRTLSSYEQY; V gene: TRBV7-6
CDR3 protein: ASSYTGQGYNEQF; V gene: TRBV11-3
CDR3 protein: ASGGQDETQY; V gene: TRBV25-1
CDR3 protein: ASRGIMGPGYQPQH; V gene: TRBV28
CDR3 protein: ASSGSFSSVRTATSSYEQY; V gene: TRBV5-1
CDR3 protein: ASSGQTESYEQY; V gene: TRBV6-6